This T cell receptor (beta chain) was identified during a study of cytomegalovirus exposure and HLA in healthy donors. The CDR3 covers 16 residues. V lost 0 bases and J lost 0, with 9 bases in between. In germline, CDR1 is KGHSH, CDR2 LQKENI. The primer mix had 60 Vbeta and 13 Jbeta primers. Method: immunoSEQ multiplex PCR; TCRdb's copy keeps in-frame clones and lacks some. The sample includes about 150,000 clones, approximately 81% of them seen just once. Comment on this clone: Its target is unknown.

Everyone who donated was a healthy bone marrow donor. The study, taken as a whole, reports: Roughly even sequencing depth across donors was the assumption behind the presence/absence analyses. Association of 17,000 or so TCR beta sequences with HLA alleles was found at 0.05 false discovery rate in a later analysis.

The receptor comes from a boy between 2 and 10 years old in good health and CMV-seronegative. The chain uses TRBV18 and TRBJ2-1; D is possibly TRBD2 (5 bases). Sequenced sample: PBMCs. CDR3 region: CASSPPERISYNEQFF. DNA of the CDR3: TGTGCCAGCTCACCACCTGAGCGGATCTCCTACAATGAGCAGTTCTTC.